One and the same sample provided the 21 T cell receptor beta chains below, sequenced in a study of tissue T cells after allogeneic stem cell transplantation. Libraries were prepared by immunoSEQ multiplex PCR; TCRdb keeps only in-frame clonotypes and omits some of them. Of over 45,000 clones in the sample, 73% were seen once. The sample was sorted cells pooled from one or two spleens. The receptors stem from a pool of C57BL/6 mice in good health.

A word on this clone: Genes here carry mouse names. From the germline J gene comes the end of the CDR3, since the read stops 1 residue before it. The rearrangement links TRBV2 to TRBJ2-7; D is uncertain. CDR1 LGHNA and CDR2 YSYQKL come from the germline V gene. This CDR3 has 14 residues. The ends were cut back, 0 bases at V and 0 bases at J, with 6 bases in the middle. The CDR3 is CASSQDHSSYEQYF. The CDR3 bases that were read are TGTGCCAGCAGCCAAGATCACAGCTCCTATGAACAGTAC.

In regard to this clone: Mouse gene names and germline throughout. The read ends 1 residue shy of where the CDR3 ends; the end is completed using the germline J gene. The chain links TRBV3 to TRBJ2-5, with D possibly being TRBD1 or TRBD2 (6 bases each). CDR3 size: 15 residues. CDR1 and CDR2 (germline): SNHLY, FYNGKV (reference sequence). Trimming left V 1 base short and J 2 bases short, with 10 bases between. CDR3 region: CASSLDAGAQDTQYF. The covered CDR3 bases are TGTGCCAGCAGCTTAGACGCGGGGGCCCAAGACACCCAGTAC.

Notes on this clone: Here the gene names and germline are mouse. The read falls 1 residue short of the CDR3 end, and the missing part is taken from the germline J gene. This chain uses TRBV29 with TRBJ2-5; TRBD2 agrees at 13 bases. The junction had 4 bases not matched to a gene; V was cut back by 1 base and J by 6 bases. The CDR3 contains 16 residues. Germline CDR1 and CDR2: MSHET and SYDVDS. CDR3 sequence reads: CASSLLDWGGADTQYF. The DNA read from the CDR3 is TGTGCTAGCAGTTTATTGGACTGGGGGGGCGCGGACACCCAGTAC. Full variable domain (remainder filled in from reference TRBV29 and TRBJ2-5): DMKVTQMPRYLIKRMGENVLLECGQDMSHETMYWYRQDPGLGLQLIYISYDVDSNSEGDIPKGYRVSRKKREHFSLILDSAKTNQTSVYFCASSLLDWGGADTQYFGPGTRLLVL.

On this clone itself: Genes and germline are mouse. Coverage ceases 1 residue before the CDR3 finishes, and the germline J gene fills in the end. The chain employs TRBV1 and TRBJ1-1; 7 bases are shared with TRBD1. Germline values: CDR1 NSQYPW, CDR2 LRSPGD (reference sequence). The CDR3 has 15 amino acids. J gave up 4 bases and V 0 bases, and 5 bases lay outside the gene matches. The chain's CDR3 is CTCSADYRGLTEVFF. The sequenced CDR3 bases are TGCACCTGCAGTGCAGATTACAGGGGCCTCACAGAAGTCTTC. The full variable domain, rest sourced from reference TRBV1 and TRBJ1-1, is VTLLEQNPRWRLVPRGQAVNLRCILKNSQYPWMSWYQQDLQKQLQWLFTLRSPGDKEVKSLPGADYLATRVTDTELRLQVANMSQGRTLYCTCSADYRGLTEVFFGKGTRLTVV.

In its sample, this clone was seen once. Mouse gene names and germline throughout. The read ends 1 residue early relative to the CDR3; the germline J gene fills the gap. The rearrangement links TRBV20 to TRBJ1-3; D not resolved. Germline V gene data show CDR1 as GFQATS and CDR2 as STVNSAI. This CDR3 is 14 amino acids long. The germline V and J ends were trimmed by 0 bases and 0 bases, with 6 bases remaining between them. CDR3 in amino acids: CGARDPDSGNTLYF. The part of the CDR3 DNA that was read is TGTGGTGCTAGGGATCCGGATTCTGGAAATACGCTCTAT.

As regards this clone: The genes and germline here are from mouse. The read is 1 residue too short to cover the CDR3 end, so that end is filled in from the germline J gene. The chain has TRBV14 and TRBJ2-7, with D perhaps TRBD1 (6 bases). CDR3 size: 10 residues. V was shortened by 7 bases and J by 4 bases, with 6 bases between the two germline ends. Germline CDR1 is SGHDT and CDR2 is FRDEAV. The sequenced CDR3 bases are TGTGCCAGCGGACAGTATGAACAGTAC. It translates to CASGQYEQY. The whole CDR3 sequence is CASGQYEQYF.

This clone has just one count. Gene names are mouse gene names. The sequenced fragment ends 1 residue before the CDR3 boundary, so the rest is inferred from the germline J gene. The genes are TRBV13-2 and TRBJ1-3, with a possible D match to TRBD1 (6 bases). CDR1 and CDR2 (germline): NNHNN, SYGAGS (reference sequence). This CDR3 has 16 amino acids. With 4 bases removed from V and 0 bases from J, the gap between germline ends came to 14 bases. The CDR3 spells CASGLRDTHSGNTLYF. Partial CDR3 DNA: TGTGCCAGCGGTCTCCGGGACACCCATTCTGGAAATACGCTCTAT.

As to this clone: The gene names here belong to mouse. The read ends 1 residue shy of where the CDR3 ends; the end is completed using the germline J gene. The chain is built from TRBV26 and TRBJ1-1, with D hard to call. The CDR3 spans 13 residues. The V end lost 8 bases, the J end lost 1 base, and 11 bases lay between the germline ends. The V gene's germline CDR1 is KGHPV and CDR2 FQNQEV (reference sequence). The part of the CDR3 DNA that was read is TGTGCCAGCCTTCGGAGGGAAAACACAGAAGTCTTC. Translated: CASLRRENTEVF. The CDR3, in full, reads CASLRRENTEVFF.

Notes on this clone: Here the gene names and germline are mouse. With the read ending 1 residue before the CDR3 end, the germline J gene is used to fill in that end. The chain joins TRBV16 to TRBJ1-2; D is unresolved. This CDR3 region has 15 residues. Germline V gives CDR1 SGHSA, CDR2 FRNQAP. Trimming left V 1 base short and J 1 base short, with 10 bases between. The sequenced CDR3 bases are TGTGCAAGCAGCTTAGTGGCAGGAGAAAACTCCGACTACACC. Translating it yields CASSLVAGENSDYT. The whole CDR3 sequence is CASSLVAGENSDYTF.

Regarding this clone: Germline and genes: mouse. The read is 1 residue too short to cover the CDR3 end, so that end is filled in from the germline J gene. The chain employs TRBV31 and TRBJ1-4; 9 bases align to TRBD1. V shed 1 base, J shed 6 bases, and the junction held 6 bases outside the gene matches. Germline V lookup: CDR1 GKSSPN, CDR2 SITVG. CDR3 length: 15 residues. The sequenced part of the CDR3 DNA is TGTGCCTGGAGTCCTCACAGGGGGCGAGACGAAAGATTATTT. The encoded protein is CAWSPHRGRDERLF. The CDR3 as a whole reads CAWSPHRGRDERLFF.

Details on this clone: Genes and germline come from the mouse. The CDR3 is cut off 1 residue early in the read; its end comes from the germline J gene. This chain connects TRBV3 to TRBJ2-4; no reliable D call. The CDR3 spans 14 residues. Germline loops: CDR1 SNHLY, CDR2 FYNGKV (reference sequence). V lost 1 base, J lost 0 bases, and 5 bases lay in between. The chain's CDR3 is CASSLVASQNTLYF. CDR3 DNA (partial): TGTGCCAGCAGCTTAGTAGCTAGTCAAAACACCTTGTAC.

A remark on this clone: The listed genes are named as in mouse. The sequenced fragment ends 1 residue before the CDR3 boundary, so the rest is inferred from the germline J gene. V and J are TRBV13-1 and TRBJ2-2, with 7 bases aligning to TRBD2. This CDR3 contains 15 residues. V lost 0 bases, J lost 1 base, and 0 bases stayed unmatched. CDR1 is NSHNY, CDR2 SYGAGN, per germline. CDR3 sequence reads: CASSDGGGNTGQLYF. The covered CDR3 bases are TGTGCCAGCAGTGATGGGGGGGGAAACACCGGGCAGCTCTAC.

This clone was seen only a few times. The genes and germline here are from mouse. The read is 1 residue too short to cover the CDR3 end, so that end is filled in from the germline J gene. V gene TRBV5 combines with J gene TRBJ1-3, with TRBD1 matching 12 bases. The length of the CDR3 is 15 residues. Trimming removed 4 bases from V and 4 bases from J; junction bases left unmatched: 2. Germline loops: CDR1 LGHNA, CDR2 YNLKQL (reference sequence). Incomplete CDR3 DNA: TGTGCCAGCAGCCGGGACAGGGGGCGAGGAAATACGCTCTAT. This gives the protein CASSRDRGRGNTLY. The whole CDR3 protein reads CASSRDRGRGNTLYF.

A note on this clone: Gene and germline names: mouse. This chain's CDR3 is CASSLDGQNTLYF. The CDR3 bases that were read are TGTGCCAGCAGCTTAGATGGTCAAAACACCTTGTAC. The V and J genes are TRBV3 and TRBJ2-4, with D hard to call. The read falls 1 residue short of the CDR3 end, and the missing part is taken from the germline J gene. The CDR3 is 13 residues long. CDR1 and CDR2 from the germline V gene are SNHLY and FYNGKV (reference sequence). The V end was cut by 1 base, the J end by 1 base, with 3 bases between.

In the case of this clone: The genes and germline here are from mouse. The read ends 1 residue early relative to the CDR3; the germline J gene fills the gap. The rearrangement joins TRBV1 to TRBJ1-6; 8 bases are a match to TRBD1. TRBJ1-6 is an ORF, and what it does is uncertain. The CDR3 totals 16 residues. Germline CDR1 is NSQYPW and CDR2 is LRSPGD (reference sequence). V lost 1 base to trimming and J lost 6 bases; unmatched junction nucleotides: 5. CDR3 DNA (partial): TGCACCTGCAGTGCAGGCGCACAGGGGGTTAATTCGCCCCTCTAC. Protein product: CTCSAGAQGVNSPLY. The whole CDR3 sequence is CTCSAGAQGVNSPLYF.

Note on this clone: Genes here carry mouse names. The read stops 1 residue short of the end of the CDR3; the missing end is completed from the germline J gene. The J gene is TRBJ1-1, the V gene TRBV5, with D uncertain. In germline, CDR1 is LGHNA, CDR2 YNLKQL (reference sequence). The CDR3 runs 14 residues. The V and J ends lost 0 bases and 2 bases respectively, with 7 bases between them. CDR3 DNA, as far as it was read: TGTGCCAGCAGCCAAGACCGGGTCAACACAGAAGTCTTC. Its translation is CASSQDRVNTEVF. The whole CDR3 protein is CASSQDRVNTEVFF.

This clone was seen only a few times. The listed genes are named as in mouse. The read halts 1 residue ahead of the CDR3 end, with the missing end drawn from the germline J gene. Other DNA sequences in this specimen translate into the identical CDR3. The chain carries TRBV13-2 and TRBJ2-7; D not certain. The CDR3 extends over 10 amino acids. CDR1 is NNHNN, CDR2 SYGAGS, per germline (reference sequence). V lost 2 bases and J 7 bases, leaving 4 bases between the germline ends. This CDR3 is CASGEGEQYF. The sequenced part of the CDR3 DNA is TGTGCCAGCGGTGAGGGGGAACAGTAC.

About this clone: Gene names refer to mouse genes. The CDR3 is cut off 1 residue early in the read; its end comes from the germline J gene. This chain joins TRBV5 and TRBJ2-7; TRBD2 agrees at 9 bases. The germline gives CDR1 LGHNA, CDR2 YNLKQL (reference sequence). The V segment lost 2 bases and the J segment 3 bases; nucleotides outside the gene matches: 5. The CDR3 is 15 residues long. The sequenced part of the CDR3 DNA is TGTGCCAGCAGCCAACAAGACTGGGGGAGCTATGAACAGTAC. Translated: CASSQQDWGSYEQY. The whole CDR3 protein reads CASSQQDWGSYEQYF.

With respect to this clone: Genes and germline come from the mouse. Read data end 1 residue before the CDR3 end; the end is taken from the germline J gene. The chain employs TRBV19 and TRBJ2-2, with 8 bases identical to TRBD2. The V gene end was trimmed by 1 base and the J gene end by 4 bases; junction bases not matched to a gene: 6. The length of the CDR3 is 16 residues. Germline V gives CDR1 FNHDT, CDR2 SITEND (reference sequence). The sequenced CDR3 bases are TGTGCCAGCAGTATAACGGGGGGGCCGGGCACCGGGCAGCTCTAC. Translated: CASSITGGPGTGQLY. The full CDR3 sequence reads CASSITGGPGTGQLYF. The whole variable domain, filled in from reference TRBV19 and TRBJ2-2, reads GGIITQTPKFLIGQEGQKLTLKCQQNFNHDTMYWYRQDSGKGLRLIYYSITENDLQKGDLSEGYDASREKKSSFSLTVTSAQKNEMAVFLCASSITGGPGTGQLYFGEGSKLTVL.

A remark on this clone: Germline and genes here are mouse. The CDR3 protein is CASSPDWGGSGQLYF. The sequenced part of the CDR3 DNA is TGTGCCAGCAGCCCCGACTGGGGGGGCTCCGGGCAGCTCTAC. The V gene is TRBV3, the J gene TRBJ2-2, with 12 bases fitting TRBD2. Sequencing ends 1 residue short of the CDR3 end; the germline J gene provides the rest. The germline V gene has CDR1 SNHLY and CDR2 FYNGKV (reference sequence). The length of the CDR3 is 15 residues. V shed 5 bases and J 6 bases; nucleotides not matched to a gene: 4.

Turning to this clone: Any gene name here is a mouse gene name. The sequenced part of the CDR3 DNA is TGTGCCAGCAGCGCGGACTGGGGGGGCGGGGAACAGTAC. It specifies CASSADWGGGEQY. The whole CDR3 sequence is CASSADWGGGEQYF. V is TRBV3 and J is TRBJ2-7; 13 nucleotides line up with TRBD2. The read is 1 residue too short to cover the CDR3 end, so that end is filled in from the germline J gene. V dropped 5 bases and J dropped 7; count of bases not matched to a gene: 5. This CDR3 is 14 amino acids long. Per germline, CDR1 SNHLY and CDR2 FYNGKV (reference sequence).